This T cell receptor (beta chain) was found in a study of T cell changes during pregnancy in multiple sclerosis. The assay was immunoSEQ multiplex PCR, and TCRdb's table has in-frame clones only and misses some. The sample has around 35,000 clones; approximately 90% are singletons. V was pared by 1 base and J by 9 bases, with 5 bases of the junction left unmatched. Germline V gene data show CDR1 as SGHTA and CDR2 as FQGNSA. This CDR3 region has 14 residues. This material consisted of CD8+ T cells from peripheral blood mononuclear cells, taken in the first trimester of pregnancy. This chain joins TRBV7-2 and TRBJ2-1; 8 bases match TRBD2. The origin of this receptor is a female donor with multiple sclerosis, enrolled in a pregnancy study. This CDR3 is CASSLGGTRSEQFF. Here the CDR3 DNA reads TGTGCCAGCAGCTTAGGGGGGACTAGAAGTGAGCAGTTCTTC.